Reported below is one T cell receptor (beta chain). What antigen it recognizes has not been identified. No quality values exist for individual bases; no much larger clone is one base distant. This record belongs to a study of breast tumors, draining lymph nodes, adjacent tissues (dated by TCRdb to between 2015 and 2016). With respect to the entire study: The study compared TCR beta repertoires across tumor, adjacent nontumor tissue and axillary lymph nodes from breast cancer patients. In human breast cancer, the study set out to evaluate how tumor, surrounding tissue and draining lymph node repertoires relate to one another and whether T cells may move between these sites. General study outcomes and caveats: The data were judged consistent with most tumor T cells deriving from the lymph node and then expanding within tumor tissue. Tumor T-cell repertoires showed less diversity than lymph node repertoires and more diversity than nontumor tissue repertoires, and tumor T-cell repertoires showed preferential V and J gene usage. The conclusion that tumor T cells originate in lymph nodes was presented as consistent with a hypothesis rather than as directly demonstrated. Tumor and nontumor tissue repertoires were found to be significantly more similar in luminal-like than in basal-like breast cancer.

The instrument given in TCRdb is Illumina HiSeq 2000. TCR beta chain libraries were generated through multiplex PCR amplification. High-throughput sequencing was used to analyze the amplified TCR beta chain products. The public reads were quality trimmed at Q25 with fastp and then assembled into clones with MiXCR by TCRdb, keeping productive beta chains. Every entry covers one CDR3 protein and lists the most common genes and DNA from its rows. The sample table shows 130,000 or so distinct CDR3 sequences, and over 25% are seen once. Roughly 2.3% of the sample belongs to the ten largest clones. V is clipped by 0 bases and J by 1 base, and the sequence between their germline boundaries is 10 bases long. The CDR3 runs 15 amino acids, cysteine and phenylalanine included. The sequence is cut down to CDR3 DNA, 45 bases in frame from base 1. According to the germline V gene (reference sequence), CDR1 reads DFQATT and CDR2 reads SNEGSKA.

The axillary draining lymph nodes of breast cancer patients were the source of the lymph node samples. The sequenced sample was axillary lymph node tissue. The TCR originated in a female donor with breast cancer. Some clones in this sample may be carry-over from other donors' samples. The receptor chain draws on TRBV20-1 and TRBJ1-5, with the D gene too uncertain to name. The DNA reads TGCAGTGCTAGAGATAGGGTGAGAAGCAATCAGCCCCAGCATTTT. Translated, this is CSARDRVRSNQPQHF.